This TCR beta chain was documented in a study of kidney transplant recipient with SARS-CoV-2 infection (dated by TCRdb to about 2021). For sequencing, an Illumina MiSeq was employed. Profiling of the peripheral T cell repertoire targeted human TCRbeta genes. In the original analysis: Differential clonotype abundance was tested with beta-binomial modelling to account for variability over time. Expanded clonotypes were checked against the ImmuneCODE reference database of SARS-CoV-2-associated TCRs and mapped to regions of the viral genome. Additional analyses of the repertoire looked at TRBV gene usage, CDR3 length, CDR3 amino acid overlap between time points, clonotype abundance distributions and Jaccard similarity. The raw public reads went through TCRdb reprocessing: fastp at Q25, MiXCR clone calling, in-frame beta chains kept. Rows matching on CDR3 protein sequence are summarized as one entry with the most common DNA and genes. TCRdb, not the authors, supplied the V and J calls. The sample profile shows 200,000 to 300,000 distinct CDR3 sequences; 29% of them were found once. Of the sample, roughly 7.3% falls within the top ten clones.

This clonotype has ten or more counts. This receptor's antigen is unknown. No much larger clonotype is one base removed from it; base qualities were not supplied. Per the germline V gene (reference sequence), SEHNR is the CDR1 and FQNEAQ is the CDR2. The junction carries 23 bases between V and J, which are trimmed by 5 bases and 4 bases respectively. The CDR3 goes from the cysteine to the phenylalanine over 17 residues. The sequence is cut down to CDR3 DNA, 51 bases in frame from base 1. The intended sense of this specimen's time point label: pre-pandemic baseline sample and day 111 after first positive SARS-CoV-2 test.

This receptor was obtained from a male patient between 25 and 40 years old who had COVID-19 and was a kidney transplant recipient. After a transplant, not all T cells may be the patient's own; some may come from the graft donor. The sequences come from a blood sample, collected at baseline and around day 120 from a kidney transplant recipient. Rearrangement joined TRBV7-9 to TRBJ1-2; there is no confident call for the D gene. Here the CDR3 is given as CASSGTPYHGKTYGYTF. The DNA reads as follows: TGTGCCAGCAGCGGCACGCCATACCATGGAAAGACCTATGGCTACACCTTC.